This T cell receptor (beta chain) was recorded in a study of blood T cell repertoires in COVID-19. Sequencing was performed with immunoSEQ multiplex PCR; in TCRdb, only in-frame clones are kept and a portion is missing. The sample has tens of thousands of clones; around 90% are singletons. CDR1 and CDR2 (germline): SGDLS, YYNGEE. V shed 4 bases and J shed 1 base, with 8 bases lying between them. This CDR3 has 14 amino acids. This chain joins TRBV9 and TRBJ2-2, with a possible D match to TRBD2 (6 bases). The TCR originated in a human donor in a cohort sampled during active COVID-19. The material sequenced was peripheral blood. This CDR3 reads CASSTGLNTGELFF. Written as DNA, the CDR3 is TGTGCCAGCAGCACGGGACTGAACACCGGGGAGCTGTTTTTT.